These T cell receptor beta chains were read from a single sample in a study of shared clonotypes between healthy human individuals. The protocol was immunoSEQ multiplex PCR, while the TCRdb copy is restricted to in-frame clones and leaves out a portion. The sample carries around 88,000 clones, 68% recorded once. Sample: memory CD8+ T cells sorted from blood. The source of these receptors is a man aged 25-40 years in good health. Each CDR3 is given with its conserved first and last residue. D genes are given only for firm matches. The size entry is marked missing in some rows and otherwise reads once, few, many or a size class.

TGTGCCAGCAGCGTAGACGGGCAGGGGCGGGAGACCCAGTACTTC CASSVDGQGRETQYF - TRBV9 - TRBJ2-5
TGCGCCAGCAGCTTGGGACCGGGACAGGGATACGAGCAGTACTTC CASSLGPGQGYEQYF TRBD1 TRBV5-1 - TRBJ2-7
TGTGCCAGCAGCTTGGGGGCAGGGAAGCAGTACTTC CASSLGAGKQYF - TRBV5-4 - TRBJ2-7
TGCGCCAGCAGCCCCCTGGGAACTAATGAAAAACTGTTTTTT CASSPLGTNEKLFF - TRBV5-1 once TRBJ1-4
TGTGCCAGCAGCTTAGCCCCGGGAGGGCTCTACGAGCAGTACTTC CASSLAPGGLYEQYF TRBD2 TRBV7-2 - TRBJ2-7
TGTGCCAGCAGTCAGCTCGCGGGAGTGAGTCACAATGAGCAGTTCTTC CASSQLAGVSHNEQFF TRBD2 TRBV2 - TRBJ2-1
TGCGCCAGCAGCCAAATACAGGGGGCGTCCTACGAGCAGTACTTC CASSQIQGASYEQYF TRBD1 TRBV4-3 - TRBJ2-7
TGTGCCAGCAGCATATCCGGGACAGGGACCCACGAGCAGTACTTC CASSISGTGTHEQYF TRBD1 TRBV7-9 many TRBJ2-7
TGTGCCAGCAGTTGGTGGGACAGGTCATACGAGCAGTACTTC CASSWWDRSYEQYF TRBD1 TRBV6-5 - TRBJ2-7
TGCGCCAGCAGCCAAGTGTCACTAGCTGAATTGACAGATACGCAGTATTTT CASSQVSLAELTDTQYF - TRBV4-1 - TRBJ2-3
TGTGCCAGCAGCTACCGGACAGGGATAGTGAGCTCCTACAATGAGCAGTTCTTC CASSYRTGIVSSYNEQFF TRBD1 TRBV7-6 - TRBJ2-1
TGTGCCACCAGCAGACCGTTGCTTCGGGGCAATCAGCCCCAGCATTTT CATSRPLLRGNQPQHF - TRBV15 many TRBJ1-5
TGTGCCAGCAGACCCTTTACAGGGATCTATGGCTACACCTTC CASRPFTGIYGYTF - TRBV28 - TRBJ1-2
TGTGCCAGCTCACGGACAGCTTCCTACGAGCAGTACTTC CASSRTASYEQYF - TRBV18 - TRBJ2-7
TGTGCCAGTAGTATCAAGTCGGATCGCGAGCAGTACTTC CASSIKSDREQYF - TRBV19 - TRBJ2-7
TGTGCCAGCAGGACAAACAGCGGGATGAATGGCTACACCTTC CASRTNSGMNGYTF - TRBV27 once TRBJ1-2
TGTGCCAGCAGCGCACGGAGGGTAGCCGGGGAGCTGTTTTTT CASSARRVAGELFF - TRBV7-2 - TRBJ2-2
TGTGCCAGCAGCCCGATATTAGGGGGCGTCAAGCAGTACTTC CASSPILGGVKQYF TRBD1 TRBV7-9 few TRBJ2-7
TGTGCCAGCAGCGTAGGGGAGGAGAGCAATGAGCAGTTCTTC CASSVGEESNEQFF - TRBV9 - TRBJ2-1
TGTGCCAGCAGCTTATACTTAGCGGGTAACAATGAGCAGTTCTTC CASSLYLAGNNEQFF TRBD2 TRBV5-5 - TRBJ2-1
TGTGCCAGCAGTGCCCCGGAAACAGGGGAACAAGAGACCCAGTACTTC CASSAPETGEQETQYF TRBD1 TRBV25-1 - TRBJ2-5
TGTGCCAGCAGTGAACCCCCCGGAACCACTGAAGCTTTCTTT CASSEPPGTTEAFF - TRBV2 few TRBJ1-1
TGTGCCAGCAGGGGACTTGACTATGGCTACACCTTC CASRGLDYGYTF - TRBV6-6 - TRBJ1-2
TGCGCCAGCAACCTTCGGACTAGCGGGAGGGCAGATACGCAGTATTTT CASNLRTSGRADTQYF TRBD2 TRBV5-1 few TRBJ2-3
TGTGCCAGCTCAGCTAGCGGGAGGAGCTCCTACGAGCAGTACTTC CASSASGRSSYEQYF TRBD2 TRBV18 - TRBJ2-7
TGTGCCAGCAGTATAGCCGGGACTAACTCTGGGGCCAACGTCCTGACTTTC CASSIAGTNSGANVLTF TRBD2 TRBV7-9 few TRBJ2-6
TGCGCCAGCAGTGGCCCGGCGACTAACAATGAGCAGTTCTTC CASSGPATNNEQFF - TRBV10-2 - TRBJ2-1
TGTGCCAGCAGTGACAGGTTAGGACACAATGAGCAGTTCTTC CASSDRLGHNEQFF - TRBV9 - TRBJ2-1
TGCGCCAGCAGCTTGGACTTTAATCCGGAGACCCAGTACTTC CASSLDFNPETQYF - TRBV5-1 - TRBJ2-5
TGTGCCATCAGTGAGTCGGTACAGGGGACGTCCTACGAGCAGTACTTC CAISESVQGTSYEQYF TRBD1 TRBV10-3 few TRBJ2-7
TGTGCCAGCAGCATGAAGTGGCGGGACCGCACAGATACGCAGTATTTT CASSMKWRDRTDTQYF - TRBV7-2 - TRBJ2-3
TGTGCCAGCACCCATGATGTAGCAAGGGTTAACTATGGCTACACCTTC CASTHDVARVNYGYTF - TRBV28 - TRBJ1-2
TGTGCCAGCAGCCCCCCCTGGGGGGGAGATACGCAGTATTTT CASSPPWGGDTQYF TRBD2 TRBV11-2 - TRBJ2-3